This T cell receptor beta chain was captured by sequencing in a study of tumor and adjacent non-tumor tissue in lung cancer. No cell sorting was done before RNA was extracted from the tissue. More than 3 cm separated this lung sample from the edge of the tumor. The library came from three nested PCR rounds adapted from ARM-PCR protocols. TCRdb re-analysed the multiplex PCR reads in MiXCR, keeping a single row per CDR3 protein. The sample includes about 98,000 distinct CDR3 sequences, 80% of them seen just once. V dropped 3 bases and J dropped 11 bases, with 15 bases sitting between them. This CDR3 contains 13 residues.

The chain has TRBV12-3 or TRBV12-4 and TRBJ2-3; either TRBD1 or TRBD2 may fit D (5 bases each). The clonotype originates from a man in his 60s with small cell lung cancer. Source material: distant non-tumor lung tissue. CDR3 nucleotides: TGTGCCAGCAGTTTTAAGATCGGGACGATGCAGTATTTT. Its protein product is CASSFKIGTMQYF.